This record covers a single T cell receptor beta chain. Trimming cost V 1 base and J 13 bases, with 11 bases left between them. The germline CDR1 and CDR2 sequences are SGHAT and FQDESV (reference sequence). This CDR3 spans 13 amino acids. PBMCs were isolated at a quantity of at least 6 million per sample. These data are taken from a study of blood T cells in healthy people across ages. A J-beta primer mix and a sample-barcoded 5' primer were used in a second PCR of about 6 to 12 cycles. TCRdb reprocessed the 5' RACE reads via MiXCR and lists one record per CDR3 protein. The sample lists more than 800,000 distinct CDR3 sequences; around 45% were seen once.

The TCR was taken from a woman in her sixties in good health. Sequencing input: blood. This chain connects TRBV11-1 to TRBJ2-6; D is perhaps TRBD1 or TRBD2 (5 bases each). As DNA, the CDR3 is TGTGCCAGCAGCTTAGTCCGGGACGAGGTCCTGACTTTC. Its translation is CASSLVRDEVLTF. Filled out from reference TRBV11-1 and TRBJ2-6, the complete variable domain reads EAEVAQSPRYKITEKSQAVAFWCDPISGHATLYWYRQILGQGPELLVQFQDESVVDDSQLPKDRFSAERLKGVDSTLKIQPAELGDSAMYLCASSLVRDEVLTFGAGSRLTVL.